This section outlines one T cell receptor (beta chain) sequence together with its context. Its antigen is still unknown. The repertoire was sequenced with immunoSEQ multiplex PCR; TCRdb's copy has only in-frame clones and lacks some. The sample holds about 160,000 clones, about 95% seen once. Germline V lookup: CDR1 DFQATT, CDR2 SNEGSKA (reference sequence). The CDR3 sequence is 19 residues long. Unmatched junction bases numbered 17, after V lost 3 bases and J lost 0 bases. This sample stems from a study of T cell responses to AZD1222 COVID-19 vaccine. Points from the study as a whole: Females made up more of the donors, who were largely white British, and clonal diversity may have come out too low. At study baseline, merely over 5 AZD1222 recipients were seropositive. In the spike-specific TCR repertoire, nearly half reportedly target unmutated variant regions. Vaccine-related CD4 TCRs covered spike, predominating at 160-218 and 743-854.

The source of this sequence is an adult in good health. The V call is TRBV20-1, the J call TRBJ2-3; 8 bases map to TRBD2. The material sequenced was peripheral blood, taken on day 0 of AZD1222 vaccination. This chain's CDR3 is CSASESRGGPLTSTDTQYF. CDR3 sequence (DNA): TGCAGTGCTAGTGAAAGTCGGGGGGGCCCGTTAACTAGCACAGATACGCAGTATTTT.